These T cell receptor beta chains were read from a single sample in a study of blood T cell repertoires in COVID-19. Assay: immunoSEQ multiplex PCR; the TCRdb copy retains only in-frame clones and omits some. The sample lists about 220,000 clones, over 75% occurring once. Sequenced sample: peripheral blood. The receptors here all came from a human donor in a cohort sampled during active COVID-19. The CDR3 runs from the conserved cysteine through the conserved F or W. A D gene is named only where the DNA matches it firmly. A clone size is listed for some rows: how often the clone was seen (once, few, many), or a class if it is expanded.

>TRBJ2-3|TRBD2|TRBV4-3|.
CASSLGLADTDTQYF
TGCGCCAGCAGCCTAGGACTAGCGGACACAGATACGCAGTATTTT
>TRBJ1-1|.|TRBV27|few
CASSWGLSINTEAFF
TGTGCCAGCAGCTGGGGGCTGTCTATTAACACTGAAGCTTTCTTT
>TRBJ2-1|.|TRBV19|.
CASNLGGRNEQFF
TGTGCCAGTAACCTCGGGGGGCGGAATGAGCAGTTCTTC
>TRBJ2-7|TRBD1|TRBV28|.
CASSGDRAIVSYEQYF
TGTGCCAGCAGTGGGGACAGGGCTATAGTCTCCTACGAGCAGTACTTC
>TRBJ2-7|TRBD2|TRBV4-1|.
CASSHPVGGLAIYEQYF
TGCGCCAGCAGCCACCCGGTCGGGGGACTAGCGATCTACGAGCAGTACTTC
>TRBJ2-5|.|TRBV2|.
CASGGTSQETQYF
TGTGCCAGCGGCGGGACTTCCCAAGAGACCCAGTACTTC
>TRBJ1-1|.|TRBV27|.
CASMWRALNTEAFF
TGTGCCAGCATGTGGAGGGCCCTGAACACTGAAGCTTTCTTT
>TRBJ2-2|TRBD2|TRBV4-2|.
CASSQFASGGNTGELFF
TGTGCCAGCAGCCAATTCGCTAGCGGGGGGAACACCGGGGAGCTGTTTTTT
>TRBJ1-2|TRBD1|TRBV18|few
CASSLNRDSQEGYTF
TGTGCCAGCTCACTAAACCGGGACAGCCAGGAAGGCTACACCTTC
>TRBJ2-1|TRBD2|TRBV28|.
CASSPERGLAGINEQFF
TGTGCCAGCAGTCCCGAACGAGGACTAGCGGGTATCAATGAGCAGTTCTTC
>TRBJ1-3|.|TRBV14|once
CASSPIGLSGNTIYF
TGTGCCAGCAGCCCTATTGGGCTCTCTGGAAACACCATATATTTT
>TRBJ2-3|TRBD2|TRBV27|.
CASTGGGTDTQYF
TGTGCCAGCACGGGGGGAGGCACAGATACGCAGTATTTT
>TRBJ2-3|.|TRBV19|.
CASSRTLADTQYF
TGTGCCAGTAGTCGCACTCTCGCAGATACGCAGTATTTT
>TRBJ2-7|.|TRBV4-2|.
CASSQDGGFYEQYF
TGTGCCAGCAGCCAAGATGGAGGATTCTACGAGCAGTACTTC
>TRBJ2-7|.|TRBV5-4|.
CASSASGGPYEQYF
TGTGCCAGCAGTGCATCAGGGGGGCCCTACGAGCAGTACTTC
>TRBJ2-3|.|TRBV15|.
CATSRGATDTQYF
TGTGCCACCAGCAGAGGAGCCACAGATACGCAGTATTTT
>TRBJ1-1|.|TRBV6-5|few
CASRKRQGNTEAFF
TGTGCCAGCAGGAAAAGGCAGGGGAACACTGAAGCTTTCTTT
>TRBJ2-1|TRBD2|TRBV9|.
CASSVVGGGYNEQFF
TGTGCCAGCAGCGTAGTCGGCGGGGGATACAATGAGCAGTTCTTC
>TRBJ2-7|TRBD1|TRBV5-6|.
CASSSTGRYEQYF
TGTGCCAGCAGCTCGACAGGGCGCTACGAGCAGTACTTC
>TRBJ2-3|.|TRBV3-1/TRBV3-2|.
CASSQDRRRIDTDTQYF
TGTGCCAGCAGCCAAGATCGAAGGCGGATCGACACAGATACGCAGTATTTT
>TRBJ2-7|.|TRBV9|once
CASSVAPGSAYEQYF
TGTGCCAGCAGCGTAGCCCCGGGTAGCGCCTACGAGCAGTACTTC
>TRBJ1-2|TRBD1|TRBV19|.
CASSARQGRLRGYTF
TGTGCCAGTAGTGCTCGACAGGGGAGACTCAGAGGCTACACCTTC
>TRBJ2-3|.|TRBV9|.
CASSADSAMASTQYF
TGTGCCAGCAGCGCTGACTCGGCTATGGCAAGTACGCAGTATTTT
>TRBJ1-5|TRBD1|TRBV9|.
CASSAPTGGNQPQHF
TGTGCCAGCAGCGCGCCGACAGGGGGCAATCAGCCCCAGCATTTT
>TRBJ2-7|.|TRBV7-2|.
CASSRSRPGEPYEQYF
TGTGCCAGCAGCCGCAGTAGGCCAGGGGAACCCTACGAGCAGTACTTC
>TRBJ2-2|TRBD2|TRBV11-2|few
CASSSPRGGGHGELFF
TGTGCCAGCAGCTCCCCCCGGGGGGGCGGTCACGGGGAGCTGTTTTTT
>TRBJ2-5|.|TRBV5-1|.
CASSLARSRGVEETQYF
TGCGCCAGCAGCTTGGCCCGCTCAAGGGGCGTCGAAGAGACCCAGTACTTC
>TRBJ2-5|TRBD1|TRBV9|.
CASSATPTGQETQYF
TGTGCCAGCAGCGCGACCCCGACAGGGCAAGAGACCCAGTACTTC
>TRBJ2-2|.|TRBV2|.
CASRIQQGDTGELFF
TGTGCCAGCAGGATACAACAGGGAGACACCGGGGAGCTGTTTTTT
>TRBJ1-5|.|TRBV10-3|few
CASGWGNQPQHF
TGTGCCAGCGGATGGGGCAATCAGCCCCAGCATTTT
>TRBJ1-2|.|TRBV2|few
CASRGTSPNYGYTF
TGTGCCAGCAGGGGGACATCACCTAACTATGGCTACACCTTC
>TRBJ1-1|.|TRBV6-4|.
CASSPQGGTEAFF
TGTGCCAGCAGTCCTCAGGGAGGGACTGAAGCTTTCTTT
>TRBJ1-2|TRBD1|TRBV19|.
CASSIRDRVWNYGYTF
TGTGCCAGTAGTATCCGGGACAGGGTGTGGAACTATGGCTACACCTTC
>TRBJ1-1|.|TRBV2|.
CASSGDAGDTEAFF
TGTGCCAGCAGTGGGGACGCAGGGGACACTGAAGCTTTCTTT
>TRBJ1-3|TRBD1|TRBV4-2|.
CASSQRQGHTIYF
TGTGCCAGCAGCCAAAGACAGGGGCACACCATATATTTT
>TRBJ1-1|TRBD1|TRBV7-9|.
CASSPDRPDPTAEAFF
TGTGCCAGCAGCCCGGACAGGCCCGACCCTACCGCTGAAGCTTTCTTT
>TRBJ2-5|.|TRBV5-1|once
CASSLYYANRETQYF
TGCGCCAGCAGCTTATATTACGCGAATAGAGAGACCCAGTACTTC
>TRBJ2-5|TRBD1|TRBV6-2/TRBV6-3|once
CASSSRDRYQARYF
TGTGCCAGCAGCTCTCGGGACAGGTACCAAGCACGGTACTTC
>TRBJ1-3|.|TRBV5-4|.
CASSLESLSGNTIYF
TGTGCCAGCAGCTTGGAGAGCCTCTCTGGAAACACCATATATTTT
>TRBJ1-4|TRBD1|TRBV5-1|.
CASSSMTGGNEKLFF
TGCGCCAGCAGCTCTATGACAGGGGGCAATGAAAAACTGTTTTTT
>TRBJ2-1|TRBD1|TRBV7-8|.
CASSFGAGGFDEQFF
TGTGCCAGCAGCTTTGGGGCAGGGGGCTTTGATGAGCAGTTCTTC
>TRBJ2-2|.|TRBV18|.
CASSRVRDTGELFF
TGTGCCAGCTCACGGGTCAGGGACACCGGGGAGCTGTTTTTT
>TRBJ1-4|TRBD1|TRBV28|.
CASLASWGQGKATNEKLFF
TGTGCCAGCTTAGCCAGTTGGGGACAGGGAAAAGCAACTAATGAAAAACTGTTTTTT
>TRBJ2-5|.|TRBV27|.
CASSLEAGAQGAQYF
TGTGCCAGCAGTTTGGAAGCGGGAGCTCAGGGGGCCCAGTACTTC
>TRBJ2-1|TRBD2|TRBV5-1|.
CASSSLSGTKSEQFF
TGCGCCAGCAGCTCCCTTTCCGGGACTAAGAGTGAGCAGTTCTTC
>TRBJ1-1|.|TRBV18|.
CASSPPGDTEAFF
TGTGCCAGCTCACCCCCGGGGGACACTGAAGCTTTCTTT
>TRBJ1-5|.|TRBV4-3|.
CASSQDVQAGFGQPQHF
TGCGCCAGCAGCCAAGACGTGCAGGCAGGTTTTGGTCAGCCCCAGCATTTT
>TRBJ2-3|TRBD2|TRBV24-1|.
CATSDLHGLAGEIDTQYF
TGTGCCACCAGTGATTTGCATGGTCTAGCGGGAGAGATAGATACGCAGTATTTT
>TRBJ2-3|.|TRBV28|.
CASSLVRSTDTQYF
TGTGCCAGCAGTTTAGTACGGAGCACAGATACGCAGTATTTT
>TRBJ1-2|.|TRBV5-4|once
CASSLTGTLNYGYTF
TGTGCCAGCAGCCTAACAGGCACCCTTAACTATGGCTACACCTTC
>TRBJ1-4|TRBD1|TRBV29-1|.
CSVDRGTNEKLFF
TGCAGCGTGGACAGGGGAACTAATGAAAAACTGTTTTTT
>TRBJ1-6|.|TRBV18|few
CASSPEDSPLHF
TGTGCCAGCTCACCAGAGGATTCACCCCTCCACTTT